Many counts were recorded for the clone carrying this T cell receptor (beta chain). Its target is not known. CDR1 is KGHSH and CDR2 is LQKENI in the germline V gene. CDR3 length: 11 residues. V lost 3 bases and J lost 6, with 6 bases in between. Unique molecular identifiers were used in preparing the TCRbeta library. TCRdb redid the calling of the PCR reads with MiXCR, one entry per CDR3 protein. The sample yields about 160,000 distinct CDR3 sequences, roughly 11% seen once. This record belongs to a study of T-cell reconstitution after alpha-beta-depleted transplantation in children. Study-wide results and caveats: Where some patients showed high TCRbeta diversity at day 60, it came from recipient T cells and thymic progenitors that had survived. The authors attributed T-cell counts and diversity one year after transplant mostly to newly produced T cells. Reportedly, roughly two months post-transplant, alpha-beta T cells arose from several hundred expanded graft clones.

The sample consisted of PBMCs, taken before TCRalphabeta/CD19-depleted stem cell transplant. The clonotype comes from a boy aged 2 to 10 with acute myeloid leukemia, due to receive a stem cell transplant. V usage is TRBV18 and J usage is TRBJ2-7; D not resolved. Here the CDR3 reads CASSPSSEQYV. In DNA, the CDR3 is TGTGCCAGCTCACCTTCTAGCGAGCAGTACGTC.